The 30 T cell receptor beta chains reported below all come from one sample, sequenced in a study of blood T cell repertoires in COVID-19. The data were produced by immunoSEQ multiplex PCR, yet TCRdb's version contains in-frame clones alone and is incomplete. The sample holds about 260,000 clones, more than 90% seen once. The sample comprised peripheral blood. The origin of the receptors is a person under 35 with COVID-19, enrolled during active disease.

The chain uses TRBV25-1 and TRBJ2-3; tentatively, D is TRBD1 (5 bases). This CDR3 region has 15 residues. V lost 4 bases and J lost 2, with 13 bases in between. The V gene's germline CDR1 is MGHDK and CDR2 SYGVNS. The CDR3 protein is CASSGRAIITDTQYF. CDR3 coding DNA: TGTGCCAGCAGTGGCAGGGCCATCATCACAGATACGCAGTATTTT.

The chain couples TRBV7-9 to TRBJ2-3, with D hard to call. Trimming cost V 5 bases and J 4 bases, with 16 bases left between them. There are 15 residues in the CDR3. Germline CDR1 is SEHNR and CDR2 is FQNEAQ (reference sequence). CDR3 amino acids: CASSPRLFEADTQYF. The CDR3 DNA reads TGTGCCAGCAGCCCCCGACTTTTCGAGGCAGATACGCAGTATTTT.

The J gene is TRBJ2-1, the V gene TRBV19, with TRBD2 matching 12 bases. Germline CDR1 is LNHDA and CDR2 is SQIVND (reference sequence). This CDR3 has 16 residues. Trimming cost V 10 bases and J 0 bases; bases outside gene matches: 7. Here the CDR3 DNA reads TGTGCCACCCGGACTAGCGGGGACAGCTCCTACAATGAGCAGTTCTTC. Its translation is CATRTSGDSSYNEQFF.

Written as DNA, the CDR3 is TGTGCCAGTAGTCCAGAGCCCCGGACTAGCCGGTACAATGAGCAGTTCTTC. It yields the protein CASSPEPRTSRYNEQFF. This rearrangement joins TRBV19 to TRBJ2-1; 8 bases are a match to TRBD2. The CDR3 is made up of 17 amino acids. Per germline, CDR1 LNHDA and CDR2 SQIVND (reference sequence). Trimming at V came to 5 bases and at J to 4 bases, leaving 13 bases not matched to a gene.

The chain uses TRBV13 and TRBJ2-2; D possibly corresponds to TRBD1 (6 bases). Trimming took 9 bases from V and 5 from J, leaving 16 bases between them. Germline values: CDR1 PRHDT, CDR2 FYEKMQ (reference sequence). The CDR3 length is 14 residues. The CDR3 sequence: CASRTQGGTGELFF. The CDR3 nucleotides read TGTGCCAGTAGGACCCAAGGGGGAACCGGGGAGCTGTTTTTT.

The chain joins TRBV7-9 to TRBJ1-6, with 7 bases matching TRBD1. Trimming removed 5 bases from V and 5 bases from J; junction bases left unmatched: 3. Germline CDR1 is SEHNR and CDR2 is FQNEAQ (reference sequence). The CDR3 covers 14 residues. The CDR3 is CASSLTGDNSPLHF. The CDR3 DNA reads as TGTGCCAGCAGCCTTACAGGGGATAATTCACCCCTCCACTTT.

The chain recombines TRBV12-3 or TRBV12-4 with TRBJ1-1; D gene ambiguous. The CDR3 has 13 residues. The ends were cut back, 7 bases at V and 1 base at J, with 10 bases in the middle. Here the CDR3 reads CASTPDQNTEAFF. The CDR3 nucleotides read TGTGCCAGCACCCCAGATCAGAACACTGAAGCTTTCTTT.

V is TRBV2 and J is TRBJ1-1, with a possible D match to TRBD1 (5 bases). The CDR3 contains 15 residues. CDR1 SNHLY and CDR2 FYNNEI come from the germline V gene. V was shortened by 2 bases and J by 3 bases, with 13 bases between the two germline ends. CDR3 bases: TGTGCCAGCAGTGAAACGCGGGGCCCAGACACTGAAGCTTTCTTT. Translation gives CASSETRGPDTEAFF.

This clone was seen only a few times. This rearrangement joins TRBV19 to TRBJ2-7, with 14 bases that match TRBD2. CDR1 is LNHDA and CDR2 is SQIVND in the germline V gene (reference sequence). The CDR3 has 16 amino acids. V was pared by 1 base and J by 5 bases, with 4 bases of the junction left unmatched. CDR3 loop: CASSIGTSGRTHEQYF. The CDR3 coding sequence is TGTGCCAGTAGTATAGGGACTAGCGGGAGGACGCACGAGCAGTACTTC.

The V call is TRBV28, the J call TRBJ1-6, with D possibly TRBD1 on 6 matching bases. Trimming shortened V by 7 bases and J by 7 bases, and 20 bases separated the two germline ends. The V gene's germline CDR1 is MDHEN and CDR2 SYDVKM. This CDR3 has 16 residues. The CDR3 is CASTAFRAGVNSPLHF. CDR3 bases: TGTGCCAGCACCGCTTTTAGGGCAGGGGTCAATTCACCCCTCCACTTT.

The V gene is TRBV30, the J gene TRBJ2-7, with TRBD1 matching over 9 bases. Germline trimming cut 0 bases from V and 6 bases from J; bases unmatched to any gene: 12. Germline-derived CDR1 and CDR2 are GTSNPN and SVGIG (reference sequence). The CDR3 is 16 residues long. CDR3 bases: TGTGCCTGGAGTGTAGGACAGGGGAGGATTGCGGGCGAGCAGTACTTC. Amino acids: CAWSVGQGRIAGEQYF.

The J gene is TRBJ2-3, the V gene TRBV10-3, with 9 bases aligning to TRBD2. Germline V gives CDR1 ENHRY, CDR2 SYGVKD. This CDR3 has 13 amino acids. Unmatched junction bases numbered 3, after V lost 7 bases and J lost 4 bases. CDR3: CAITSGNPDTQYF. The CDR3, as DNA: TGTGCCATCACTAGCGGGAACCCAGATACGCAGTATTTT.

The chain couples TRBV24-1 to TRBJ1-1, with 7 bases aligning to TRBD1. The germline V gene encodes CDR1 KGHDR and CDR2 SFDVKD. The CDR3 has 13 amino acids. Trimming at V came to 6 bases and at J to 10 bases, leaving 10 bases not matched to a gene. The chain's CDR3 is CATSTGQARGAFF. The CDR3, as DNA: TGTGCCACCAGTACTGGACAGGCCCGTGGAGCTTTCTTT.

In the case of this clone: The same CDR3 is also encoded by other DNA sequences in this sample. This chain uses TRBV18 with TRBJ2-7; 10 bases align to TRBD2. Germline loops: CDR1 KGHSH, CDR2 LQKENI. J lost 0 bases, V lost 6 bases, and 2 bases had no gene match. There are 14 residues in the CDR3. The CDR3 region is CASSPSGSSYEQYF. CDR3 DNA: TGTGCCAGCTCTCCTAGCGGGAGCTCCTACGAGCAGTACTTC.

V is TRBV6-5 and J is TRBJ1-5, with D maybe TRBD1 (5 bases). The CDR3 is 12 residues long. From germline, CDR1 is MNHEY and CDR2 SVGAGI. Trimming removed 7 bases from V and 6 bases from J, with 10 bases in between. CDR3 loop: CASNQGTQPQHF. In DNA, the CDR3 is TGTGCCAGCAACCAGGGTACTCAGCCCCAGCATTTT.

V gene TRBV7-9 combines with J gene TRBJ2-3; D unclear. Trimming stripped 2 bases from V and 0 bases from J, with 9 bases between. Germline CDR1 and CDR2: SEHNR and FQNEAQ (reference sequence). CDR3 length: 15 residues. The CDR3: CASSLTLTSTDTQYF. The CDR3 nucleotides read TGTGCCAGCAGCTTAACGCTGACTAGCACAGATACGCAGTATTTT.

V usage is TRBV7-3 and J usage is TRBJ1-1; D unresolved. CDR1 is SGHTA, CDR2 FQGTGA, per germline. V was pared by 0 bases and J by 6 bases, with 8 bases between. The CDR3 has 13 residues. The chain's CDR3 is CASSLTLGSEAFF. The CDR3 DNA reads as TGTGCCAGCAGCTTAACCCTGGGCTCTGAAGCTTTCTTT.

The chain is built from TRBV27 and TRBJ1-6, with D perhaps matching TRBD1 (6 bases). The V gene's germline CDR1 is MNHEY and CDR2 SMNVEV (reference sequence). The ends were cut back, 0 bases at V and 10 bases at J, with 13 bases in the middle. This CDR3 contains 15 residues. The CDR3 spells CASSLSSGVESPLHF. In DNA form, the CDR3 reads TGTGCCAGCAGTTTATCCTCAGGGGTGGAGTCACCCCTCCACTTT.

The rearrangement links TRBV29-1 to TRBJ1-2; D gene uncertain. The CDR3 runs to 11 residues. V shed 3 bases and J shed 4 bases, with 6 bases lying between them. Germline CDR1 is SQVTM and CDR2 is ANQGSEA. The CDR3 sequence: CSVESVYGYTF. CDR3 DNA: TGCAGCGTTGAGAGCGTCTATGGCTACACCTTC.

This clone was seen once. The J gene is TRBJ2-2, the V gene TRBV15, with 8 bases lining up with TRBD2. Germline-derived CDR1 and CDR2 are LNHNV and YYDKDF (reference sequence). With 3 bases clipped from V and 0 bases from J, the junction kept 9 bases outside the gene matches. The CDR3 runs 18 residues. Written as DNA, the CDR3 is TGTGCCACCAGCAGGGACAAACTTAGCGGGACGAACACCGGGGAGCTGTTTTTT. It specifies CATSRDKLSGTNTGELFF.

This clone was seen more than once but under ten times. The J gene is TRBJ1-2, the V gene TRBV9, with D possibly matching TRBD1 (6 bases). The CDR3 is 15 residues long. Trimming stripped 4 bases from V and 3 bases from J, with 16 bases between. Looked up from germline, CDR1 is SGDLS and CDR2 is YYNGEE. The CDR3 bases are TGTGCCAGCAGCAAAGGCGGGGGCCAATACTATGGCTACACCTTC. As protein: CASSKGGGQYYGYTF.

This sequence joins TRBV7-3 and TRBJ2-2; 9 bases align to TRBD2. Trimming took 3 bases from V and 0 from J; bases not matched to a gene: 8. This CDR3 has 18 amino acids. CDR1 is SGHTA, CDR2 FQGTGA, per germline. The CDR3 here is CASSLDPSGTSNTGELFF. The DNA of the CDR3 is TGTGCCAGCAGCTTGGACCCTAGCGGGACCTCGAACACCGGGGAGCTGTTTTTT.

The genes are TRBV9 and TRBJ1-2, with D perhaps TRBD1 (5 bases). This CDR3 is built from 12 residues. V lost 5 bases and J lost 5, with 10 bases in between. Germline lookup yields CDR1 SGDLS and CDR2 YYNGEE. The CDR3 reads CASRTVPYGYTF. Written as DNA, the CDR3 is TGTGCCAGCAGGACAGTTCCTTATGGCTACACCTTC.

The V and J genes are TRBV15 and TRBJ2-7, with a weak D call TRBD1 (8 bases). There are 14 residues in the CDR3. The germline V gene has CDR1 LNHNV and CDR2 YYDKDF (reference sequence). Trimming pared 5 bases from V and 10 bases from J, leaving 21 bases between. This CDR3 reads CATSGEGTGGGQYF. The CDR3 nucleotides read TGTGCCACCAGCGGGGAGGGGACAGGCGGTGGACAGTACTTC.

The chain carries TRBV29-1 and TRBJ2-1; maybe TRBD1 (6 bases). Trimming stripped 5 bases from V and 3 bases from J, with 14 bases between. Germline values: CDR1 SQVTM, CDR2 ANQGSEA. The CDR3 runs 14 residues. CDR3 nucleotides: TGCAGCGTTCCGTCAGGGGCTCTCTACAATGAGCAGTTCTTC. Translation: CSVPSGALYNEQFF.

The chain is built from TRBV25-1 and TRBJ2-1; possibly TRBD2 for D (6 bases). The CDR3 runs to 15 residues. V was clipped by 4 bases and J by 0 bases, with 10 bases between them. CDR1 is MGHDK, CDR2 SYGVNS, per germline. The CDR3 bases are TGTGCCAGCAGTGGTAGGGGAGGCTCCTACAATGAGCAGTTCTTC. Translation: CASSGRGGSYNEQFF.

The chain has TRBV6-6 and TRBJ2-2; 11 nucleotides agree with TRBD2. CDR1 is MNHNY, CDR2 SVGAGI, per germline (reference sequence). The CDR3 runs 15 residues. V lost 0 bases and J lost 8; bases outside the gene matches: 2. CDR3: CASSYSTSGRGELFF. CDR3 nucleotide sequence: TGTGCCAGCAGTTACTCCACTAGCGGGAGAGGGGAGCTGTTTTTT.

The CDR3, as DNA: TGTGCCAGCAGTGGCGGGATAATCCGGAACACTGAAGCTTTCTTT. Its translation is CASSGGIIRNTEAFF. The chain uses TRBV2 and TRBJ1-1, with no clear D. The CDR3 is 15 amino acids. Per the germline V gene, CDR1 is SNHLY and CDR2 is FYNNEI. V lost 4 bases, J lost 1 base, and 13 bases lay in between.

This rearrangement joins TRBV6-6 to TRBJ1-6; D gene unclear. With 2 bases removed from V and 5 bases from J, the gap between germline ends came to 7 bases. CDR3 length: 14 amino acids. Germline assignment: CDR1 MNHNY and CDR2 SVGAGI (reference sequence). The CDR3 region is CASSYQENNSPLHF. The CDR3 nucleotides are TGTGCCAGCAGTTACCAGGAAAATAATTCACCCCTCCACTTT.

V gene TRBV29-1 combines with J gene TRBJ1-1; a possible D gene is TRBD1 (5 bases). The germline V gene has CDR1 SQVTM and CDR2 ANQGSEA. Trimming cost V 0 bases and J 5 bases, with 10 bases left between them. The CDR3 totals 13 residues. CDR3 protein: CSVEEGVRTEAFF. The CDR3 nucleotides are TGCAGCGTTGAAGAAGGGGTTAGGACTGAAGCTTTCTTT.